These 26 T cell receptor beta chains share one sample of origin, sequenced in a study of early T cells in non-severe SARS-CoV-2 infection. Each CDR3 protein gets one entry after TCRdb re-called the 5' RACE reads with MiXCR. The table shows around 64,000 distinct CDR3 sequences, with over 9.5% occurring only once. What was sequenced was whole blood. The receptors were sampled from an adult who was a healthcare worker with PCR-confirmed SARS-CoV-2 infection or an uninfected control (not recorded which).

This clonotype was seen a few times. The chain employs TRBV20-1 and TRBJ2-3; possible D gene TRBD1, 6 bases. Trimming removed 2 bases at V and 5 bases at J, with 14 bases between. The CDR3 length is 14 residues. Germline V gene data show CDR1 as DFQATT and CDR2 as SNEGSKA (reference sequence). The CDR3 protein is CSARHRVAEDTQYF. The CDR3 bases are TGCAGTGCTAGACACAGGGTCGCGGAAGATACGCAGTATTTT.

This clonotype has a handful of counts. V and J are TRBV12-3 or TRBV12-4 and TRBJ1-4; D is possibly TRBD1 (6 bases). The length of the CDR3 is 16 residues. V was clipped by 6 bases and J by 2 bases, with 16 bases between them. The CDR3 loop reads CASRVGGGATNEKLFF. The CDR3 nucleotides read TGTGCCAGCAGGGTGGGAGGGGGAGCGACTAATGAAAAACTGTTTTTT.

The genes are TRBV29-1 and TRBJ1-5, with unresolved D. This CDR3 is built from 14 residues. Trimming stripped 4 bases from V and 2 bases from J, with 12 bases between. Germline lookup yields CDR1 SQVTM and CDR2 ANQGSEA. The CDR3 spells CSVGDRGGNQPQHF. CDR3 coding DNA: TGCAGCGTTGGCGACCGGGGAGGCAATCAGCCCCAGCATTTT. The variable domain in full, with the rest retrieved from reference TRBV29-1 and TRBJ1-5, is SAVISQKPSRDICQRGTSLTIQCQVDSQVTMMFWYRQQPGQSLTLIATANQGSEATYESGFVIDKFPISRPNLTFSTLTVSNMSPEDSSIYLCSVGDRGGNQPQHFGDGTRLSIL.

This clonotype has at least ten counts. The chain has TRBV6-1 and TRBJ1-2; possible D gene TRBD1, 5 bases. Germline V lookup: CDR1 MNHNS, CDR2 SASEGT. V was cut by 7 bases and J by 4 bases, with 13 bases left in between. CDR3 length equals 13 residues. The chain's CDR3 is CASTIDRAYGYTF. Written as DNA, the CDR3 is TGTGCCAGCACAATAGACAGAGCCTATGGCTACACCTTC.

This clonotype is termed medium-sized (0.01 to 0.1%). This rearrangement joins TRBV6-1 to TRBJ1-2, with D hard to call. The CDR3 contains 12 residues. CDR1 is MNHNS, CDR2 SASEGT, per germline. V lost 1 base, J lost 6 bases, and 6 bases lay in between. The CDR3 DNA sequence: TGTGCCAGCAGTGAAGACTATGATGGCTACACCTTC. Protein product: CASSEDYDGYTF.

This clonotype was seen more than once but under ten times. V is TRBV5-1 and J is TRBJ2-7, with D perhaps matching TRBD2 (5 bases). The CDR3 runs to 15 residues. The germline V and J ends were trimmed by 0 bases and 1 base, with 11 bases remaining between them. CDR1 and CDR2 from the germline V gene are SGHRS and YFSETQ. CDR3 protein: CASSLDFSASYEQYF. CDR3 bases: TGCGCCAGCAGCTTGGACTTTAGCGCGTCCTACGAGCAGTACTTC.

This clonotype was detected only a few times. The gene calls are TRBV20-1 and TRBJ2-5; D is uncertain. The CDR3 length is 13 residues. V was shortened by 1 base and J by 0 bases, with 6 bases between the two germline ends. CDR1 and CDR2 (germline): DFQATT, SNEGSKA (reference sequence). As DNA, the CDR3 is TGCAGTGCTAGAGGAGACGACCAAGAGACCCAGTACTTC. Translated, it gives CSARGDDQETQYF.

This clonotype showed up many times. This chain uses TRBV10-2 with TRBJ2-1; a weak D match, TRBD2 (5 bases). Germline assignment: CDR1 WSHSY and CDR2 SAAADI. The CDR3 is 14 amino acids. V was trimmed by 10 bases and J by 6 bases, leaving 19 bases between them. CDR3 protein: CATRTLVGFNEQFF. CDR3 bases: TGCGCCACCCGGACTCTGGTAGGGTTCAATGAGCAGTTCTTC.

The chain carries TRBV13 and TRBJ1-4; tentatively, D is TRBD1 (5 bases). V shed 2 bases and J shed 1 base, with 8 bases lying between them. The CDR3 runs 15 residues. Per the germline V gene, CDR1 is PRHDT and CDR2 is FYEKMQ (reference sequence). CDR3 residues: CASSLRRGTNEKLFF. CDR3 sequence (DNA): TGTGCCAGCAGCTTACGGAGGGGAACTAATGAAAAACTGTTTTTT.

This clonotype was seen repeatedly, ten times or more. CDR3 protein: CASRQGAGEAFF. The CDR3, as DNA: TGTGCCAGCAGACAGGGGGCTGGGGAAGCTTTCTTT. The chain couples TRBV2 to TRBJ1-1; 9 bases map to TRBD1. The CDR3 sequence is 12 residues long. V lost 6 bases to trimming and J lost 8 bases; unmatched junction nucleotides: 4. Germline-derived CDR1 and CDR2 are SNHLY and FYNNEI.

This clonotype appeared many times. This chain connects TRBV7-2 to TRBJ2-1, with 10 bases aligning to TRBD2. The CDR3 spans 17 residues. V dropped 8 bases and J dropped 4; count of bases not matched to a gene: 14. The germline CDR1 and CDR2 sequences are SGHTA and FQGNSA. CDR3 region: CASGVAGGFSPYNEQFF. The CDR3 bases are TGTGCCAGCGGTGTAGCGGGGGGATTTTCCCCTTACAATGAGCAGTTCTTC.

This clonotype was counted once. The V gene is TRBV6-2 or TRBV6-3, the J gene TRBJ2-2; 8 positions match TRBD2. Trimming removed 2 bases from V and 4 bases from J; junction bases left unmatched: 9. CDR1 is MNHEY and CDR2 is SVGEGT in the germline V gene. CDR3 length: 17 amino acids. Here the CDR3 reads CASSYLSRLAGTGELFF. CDR3 coding DNA: TGTGCCAGCAGTTACCTTTCACGGCTAGCGGGCACCGGGGAGCTGTTTTTT.

V usage is TRBV7-2 and J usage is TRBJ2-5, with D possibly matching TRBD2 (6 bases). The CDR3 sequence is 15 residues long. The germline gives CDR1 SGHTA, CDR2 FQGNSA. Trimming cost V 7 bases and J 0 bases, with 15 bases left between them. The CDR3 reads CASTSGAGYQETQYF. The CDR3 DNA is TGTGCCAGCACTTCCGGCGCGGGGTACCAAGAGACCCAGTACTTC. The full variable domain, completed using reference TRBV7-2 and TRBJ2-5, is GAGVSQSPSNKVTEKGKDVELRCDPISGHTALYWYRQSLGQGLEFLIYFQGNSAPDKSGLPSDRFSAERTGGSVSTLTIQRTQQEDSAVYLCASTSGAGYQETQYFGPGTRLLVL.

This clonotype was counted at least ten times. The V and J genes are TRBV12-3 or TRBV12-4 and TRBJ1-1; D may be TRBD1 (5 bases). The length of the CDR3 is 13 residues. Between the trimmed V and J ends, which lost 4 bases and 1 base, there was a span of 7 bases. CDR3 bases: TGTGCCAGCAGTTCCGGACAGAACACTGAAGCTTTCTTT. This encodes CASSSGQNTEAFF.

This clonotype has a handful of counts. The V gene is TRBV5-4, the J gene TRBJ2-1; 7 nucleotides match TRBD1. The CDR3 is 16 residues long. Germline CDR1 SGHNT, CDR2 YYREEE (reference sequence). Trimming took 4 bases from V and 4 from J; bases not matched to a gene: 11. The CDR3 nucleotides read TGTGCCAGCAGCCCGGACACAGGGGTAGGTTACAATGAGCAGTTCTTC. This gives the protein CASSPDTGVGYNEQFF.

The V gene is TRBV24-1, the J gene TRBJ1-2; 8 bases match TRBD1. The J segment lost 3 bases and the V segment lost 7 bases, leaving 6 bases of the junction unmatched. Germline CDR1 is KGHDR and CDR2 is SFDVKD. This CDR3 is built from 14 residues. In nucleotides, the CDR3 is TGTGCCACCAGCGAGACAGGGGCTGACTATGGCTACACCTTC. This codes for CATSETGADYGYTF.

This clonotype was counted ten times or more. V and J are TRBV29-1 and TRBJ2-3; D gene uncertain. The CDR3 has 12 residues. The germline CDR1 and CDR2 sequences are SQVTM and ANQGSEA. The V end was cut by 5 bases, the J end by 0 bases, with 6 bases between. CDR3 in amino acids: CSVIPSTDTQYF. CDR3 DNA sequence: TGCAGCGTTATTCCTAGCACAGATACGCAGTATTTT.

The chain employs TRBV7-8 and TRBJ2-2; D call uncertain. Germline V lookup: CDR1 SGHVS, CDR2 FQNEAQ. The CDR3 runs to 9 residues. CDR3 sequence reads: CVVGGELFF. The CDR3 coding sequence is TGTGTAGTCGGCGGGGAGCTGTTTTTT.

This clonotype was observed many times. The gene calls are TRBV5-6 and TRBJ2-2, with 7 bases lining up with TRBD1. This CDR3 is built from 15 residues. V lost 3 bases to trimming and J lost 3 bases; unmatched junction nucleotides: 5. Per the germline V gene, CDR1 is SGHDT and CDR2 is YYEEEE. The CDR3 nucleotides are TGTGCCAGCAGCTCACCCAGGGGGTACACCGGGGAGCTGTTTTTT. Its translation: CASSSPRGYTGELFF.

This clonotype showed up many times. The rearrangement links TRBV29-1 to TRBJ2-1, with 10 bases lining up with TRBD1. V gave up 3 bases and J gave up 8 bases; unmatched junction bases: 1. Germline CDR1 is SQVTM and CDR2 is ANQGSEA. The CDR3 is 12 residues long. The CDR3 loop is CSVDDRGHEQFF. The CDR3 bases are TGCAGCGTTGATGACAGGGGGCATGAGCAGTTCTTC.

At least ten counts were recorded for this clonotype. Sequence at one end of the junction differs from germline and may be a read error. The chain combines TRBV7-9 with TRBJ2-5, with 10 positions matching TRBD2. Germline V lookup: CDR1 SEHNR, CDR2 FQNEAQ (reference sequence). The CDR3 extends over 16 amino acids. The DNA for the CDR3 is TGTGCCAGCAGATTAGGTACTAGCGGGGAAGAAGAGACCCAGTACTTC. It encodes CASRLGTSGEEETQYF.

This clonotype was counted ten times or more. V is TRBV7-9 and J is TRBJ2-3; a possible D gene is TRBD1 (5 bases). V was cut by 5 bases and J by 2 bases, with 14 bases left in between. Looked up from germline, CDR1 is SEHNR and CDR2 is FQNEAQ (reference sequence). This CDR3 comprises 15 residues. This CDR3 reads CASSDRTSLTDTQYF. For the CDR3, the DNA is TGTGCCAGCAGCGACCGGACATCGCTCACAGATACGCAGTATTTT. Using reference TRBV7-9 and TRBJ2-3 for the parts outside the CDR3, the full variable domain is DTGVSQNPRHKITKRGQNVTFRCDPISEHNRLYWYRQTLGQGPEFLTYFQNEAQLEKSRLLSDRFSAERPKGSFSTLEIQRTEQGDSAMYLCASSDRTSLTDTQYFGPGTRLTVL.

This clonotype was seen more than once but under ten times. J is TRBJ1-1 and V is TRBV29-1, with 7 bases aligning to TRBD1. The CDR3 has 13 amino acids. Trimming at V came to 7 bases and at J to 0 bases, leaving 5 bases not matched to a gene. From germline, CDR1 is SQVTM and CDR2 ANQGSEA. The chain's CDR3 is CSGGQALNTEAFF. The CDR3 DNA sequence: TGCAGCGGAGGACAGGCATTGAACACTGAAGCTTTCTTT.

This clonotype was observed many times. CDR3 loop: CASSILAGGVSGANVLTF. Here the CDR3 DNA reads TGTGCCAGTAGTATCTTGGCAGGGGGTGTCTCTGGGGCCAACGTCCTGACTTTC. This chain joins TRBV19 and TRBJ2-6; TRBD1 matches 7 bases. The germline CDR1 and CDR2 sequences are LNHDA and SQIVND (reference sequence). With V trimmed by 3 bases and J by 0 bases, 8 bases remained unmatched. The CDR3 totals 18 residues.

This chain uses TRBV10-3 with TRBJ2-7, with 7 bases aligning to TRBD1. CDR1 ENHRY and CDR2 SYGVKD come from the germline V gene. The J segment lost 2 bases and the V segment lost 11 bases, leaving 9 bases of the junction unmatched. This CDR3 has 13 amino acids. CDR3 amino acids: CAARRQGAYEQYF. In nucleotides, the CDR3 is TGTGCCGCCAGAAGACAGGGAGCCTACGAGCAGTACTTC.

The rearrangement uses TRBV19 and TRBJ1-5, with TRBD1 as a possible D gene (5 bases). Trimming removed 6 bases from V and 6 bases from J, with 21 bases in between. The length of the CDR3 is 16 residues. Germline CDR1 LNHDA, CDR2 SQIVND (reference sequence). The DNA of the CDR3 is TGTGCCAGTAGCCCTGGGGGACTACCTTTTGTTCAGCCCCAGCATTTT. Translating gives CASSPGGLPFVQPQHF.